This T cell receptor (beta chain) comes out of a study of early T cells in non-severe SARS-CoV-2 infection. As part of library construction, unique molecular identifiers were attached to individual cDNA molecules. TCRdb analysed the 5' RACE reads with MiXCR anew, one entry per CDR3 protein. The sample includes under 95,000 distinct CDR3 sequences, just under 15% of them seen just once. The source is an adult who was a healthcare worker with PCR-confirmed SARS-CoV-2 infection or an uninfected control (not recorded which). The source material was whole blood.

In DNA, the CDR3 is TGTGCCAGCAGCTACTCCACCGGGGAGCTGTTTTTT. It is translated as CASSYSTGELFF. V and J are TRBV11-3 and TRBJ2-2, with D hard to call. The CDR3 length is 12 residues. Trimming left V 4 bases short and J 4 bases short, with 4 bases between. Germline V gene lookup returns CDR1 SGHNT and CDR2 YENEEA.